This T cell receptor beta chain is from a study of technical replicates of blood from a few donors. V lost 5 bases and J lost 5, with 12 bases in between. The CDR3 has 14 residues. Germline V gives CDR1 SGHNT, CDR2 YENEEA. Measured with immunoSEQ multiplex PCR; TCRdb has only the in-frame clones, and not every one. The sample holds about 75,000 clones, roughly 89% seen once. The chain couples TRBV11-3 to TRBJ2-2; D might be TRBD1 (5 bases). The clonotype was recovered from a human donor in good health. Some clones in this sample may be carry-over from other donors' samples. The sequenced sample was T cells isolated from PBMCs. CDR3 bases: TGTGCCAGCAGCGGGTTGGGGCGGACCGGGGAGCTGTTTTTT. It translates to CASSGLGRTGELFF.